What follows are 2 T cell receptor beta chains derived from one specimen sequenced in a study of graft-versus-host responses after intestinal transplantation. The repertoire was sequenced with immunoSEQ multiplex PCR; TCRdb's copy has only in-frame clones and lacks some. Among about 110,000 clones listed, 87% were seen once. Which antigens these TCRs recognize remains unknown. The starting material was unstimulated CD4+ T cells sorted from spleen or lymph node cells, obtained before transplant. The source of these receptors is a human donor who was the organ donor for an intestinal transplant.

This clone was found once. The chain links TRBV5-6 to TRBJ1-6; D is possibly TRBD1 (6 bases). The V end lost 7 bases, the J end lost 6 bases, and 17 bases lay between the germline ends. Germline-derived CDR1 and CDR2 are SGHDT and YYEEEE. There are 15 residues in the CDR3. As DNA, the CDR3 is TGTGCCAGCTCCCGCAGGGGCTTACCTAATTCACCCCTCCACTTT. This codes for CASSRRGLPNSPLHF.

This clone came up once. V is TRBV9 and J is TRBJ1-5; unclear D gene. Deletions cut 5 bases from V and 1 base from J, with 10 bases between. The CDR3 sequence is 14 residues long. Germline CDR1 and CDR2: SGDLS and YYNGEE. The CDR3: CASSDPWSNQPQHF. The DNA of the CDR3 is TGTGCCAGCAGTGATCCATGGAGCAATCAGCCCCAGCATTTT.